Listed below are T cell receptor beta chains from one sample, sequenced in a study of B cell selection in AIRE deficiency. Measured with immunoSEQ multiplex PCR; TCRdb has only the in-frame clones, and not every one. Altogether some 25,000 clones are present, 95% being singletons, with the ten largest covering 0.2% to 0.3%. Sequencing was done on a sample of CD4+CD127+ conventional T cells sorted from PBMCs. These receptor sequences come from a human donor in good health. Both conserved end residues are part of each CDR3. The D gene is left open where the match is weak. A row's size may be missing; if present it is once, few, many or a size class.

d_gene | abundance | len | j_gene | v_gene | CDR3aa | CDR3nt
- | - | 12 | TRBJ2-7 | TRBV18 | CASSPDNYEQYF | TGTGCCAGCTCACCAGATAACTACGAGCAGTACTTC
- | - | 15 | TRBJ1-2 | TRBV19 | CASSTPGTRRGGYTF | TGTGCCAGTAGTACTCCCGGGACCCGGAGGGGTGGCTACACCTTC
- | - | 14 | TRBJ2-7 | TRBV9 | CASSVAVGPSEQYF | TGTGCCAGCAGCGTAGCAGTGGGGCCGAGCGAGCAGTACTTC
TRBD2 | - | 15 | TRBJ2-5 | TRBV12-5 | CASGPGTSPQETQYF | TGTGCTAGTGGACCGGGGACTAGCCCCCAAGAGACCCAGTACTTC
TRBD1 | - | 19 | TRBJ1-3 | TRBV10-3 | CAISDGTGGAGFTGNTIYF | TGTGCCATCAGTGATGGGACAGGGGGCGCGGGGTTCACTGGAAACACCATATATTTT
- | - | 14 | TRBJ1-1 | TRBV5-1 | CASTEGPANTEAFF | TGCGCCAGCACCGAGGGGCCAGCCAACACTGAAGCTTTCTTT
- | once | 15 | TRBJ2-7 | TRBV18 | CASSPPGKGSYEQYF | TGTGCCAGCTCACCACCGGGGAAAGGCTCCTACGAGCAGTACTTC
- | - | 11 | TRBJ2-7 | TRBV20-1 | CSARSPPEQYF | TGCAGTGCTAGGAGTCCCCCCGAGCAGTACTTC
- | - | 13 | TRBJ1-5 | TRBV11-3 | CASSLRVGQPQHF | TGTGCCAGCAGCTTAAGGGTGGGACAGCCCCAGCATTTT
TRBD1 | - | 15 | TRBJ1-3 | TRBV5-5 | CASSLDRGSGNTIYF | TGTGCCAGCAGCTTGGACAGGGGCTCTGGAAACACCATATATTTT
TRBD1 | few | 15 | TRBJ2-7 | TRBV18 | CASSPSGRGLKEQYF | TGTGCCAGCTCGCCGTCCGGCAGGGGGCTGAAAGAGCAGTACTTC
- | - | 13 | TRBJ1-6 | TRBV11-2 | CASSFSFRSPLHF | TGTGCCAGCAGCTTTTCGTTTCGATCACCCCTCCACTTT
- | - | 13 | TRBJ2-3 | TRBV5-4 | CAALGYPTDTQYF | TGTGCCGCCCTGGGCTACCCCACAGATACGCAGTATTTT
TRBD1 | - | 14 | TRBJ2-7 | TRBV18 | CASSSRTGEGEQYF | TGTGCCAGCTCATCCCGGACAGGGGAGGGCGAGCAGTACTTC
TRBD2 | - | 15 | TRBJ2-3 | TRBV5-4 | CASSAASGKGDTQYF | TGTGCCAGCAGCGCGGCTAGCGGAAAGGGGGATACGCAGTATTTT
- | once | 13 | TRBJ1-2 | TRBV5-4 | CASSFFQSGGYTF | TGTGCCAGCAGCTTCTTTCAGTCAGGTGGCTACACCTTC
TRBD1 | - | 14 | TRBJ1-4 | TRBV7-8 | CASSLEQGLGKLFF | TGTGCCAGCAGCTTAGAACAGGGGCTCGGAAAACTGTTTTTT
TRBD2 | - | 16 | TRBJ2-3 | TRBV15 | CATSRDRGRGVDTQYF | TGTGCCACCAGCAGAGATCGTGGGAGGGGCGTGGATACGCAGTATTTT
- | - | 15 | TRBJ1-4 | TRBV11-2 | CASSLEGGTNEKLFF | TGTGCCAGCAGCTTAGAAGGGGGAACTAATGAAAAACTGTTTTTT
- | - | 15 | TRBJ1-4 | TRBV5-1 | CASSLRGVTNEKLFF | TGCGCCAGCAGCTTGAGAGGGGTAACTAATGAAAAACTGTTTTTT
- | - | 13 | TRBJ1-1 | TRBV29-1 | CSGGGGQNTEAFF | TGCAGCGGAGGGGGGGGACAGAACACTGAAGCTTTCTTT
TRBD2 | - | 15 | TRBJ2-3 | TRBV18 | CASSLAGGPADTQYF | TGTGCCAGCTCACTAGCGGGGGGGCCGGCAGATACGCAGTATTTT
TRBD1 | - | 14 | TRBJ1-1 | TRBV18 | CASSQDRRGTEAFF | TGTGCCAGCTCACAGGACAGGAGGGGCACTGAAGCTTTCTTT
TRBD2 | - | 15 | TRBJ2-5 | TRBV7-8 | CASSAKAGKGETQYF | TGTGCCAGCAGCGCAAAAGCGGGGAAAGGAGAGACCCAGTACTTC
- | - | 13 | TRBJ2-1 | TRBV19 | CASNSRDYNEQFF | TGTGCCAGTAACTCCCGGGACTACAATGAGCAGTTCTTC
- | - | 13 | TRBJ2-2 | TRBV6-5 | CASSYGEAGELFF | TGTGCCAGCAGTTACGGGGAGGCCGGGGAGCTGTTTTTT
- | - | 14 | TRBJ2-3 | TRBV7-8 | CASSRLESTDTQYF | TGTGCCAGCAGCCGCTTGGAGAGCACAGATACGCAGTATTTT
- | once | 13 | TRBJ2-7 | TRBV5-6 | CASSLISGYEQYF | TGTGCCAGCAGCTTGATTTCAGGGTACGAGCAGTACTTC
TRBD2 | - | 13 | TRBJ2-5 | TRBV6-6 | CATRGLAGKAQYF | TGTGCCACCCGTGGTCTAGCGGGGAAGGCCCAGTACTTC
- | - | 17 | TRBJ1-1 | TRBV5-4 | CASSLGSGPGLNTEAFF | TGTGCCAGCAGCTTGGGATCGGGACCGGGCTTGAACACTGAAGCTTTCTTT
- | - | 12 | TRBJ2-1 | TRBV11-3 | CASSFRVNEQFF | TGTGCCAGCAGCTTTAGGGTAAATGAGCAGTTCTTC
- | - | 16 | TRBJ2-2 | TRBV7-2 | CASSLVGGHNTGELFF | TGTGCCAGCAGCTTAGTTGGGGGGCACAACACCGGGGAGCTGTTTTTT
- | - | 12 | TRBJ1-2 | TRBV5-1 | CASVGEGYGYTF | TGCGCCAGCGTGGGGGAGGGTTATGGCTACACCTTC
- | few | 15 | TRBJ1-1 | TRBV27 | CASSSWTAGNTEAFF | TGTGCCAGCAGTTCCTGGACAGCGGGGAACACTGAAGCTTTCTTT
TRBD2 | few | 13 | TRBJ2-1 | TRBV2 | CASSREVAAHQFF | TGTGCCAGCAGTCGGGAGGTAGCGGCCCACCAGTTCTTC
TRBD2 | - | 14 | TRBJ2-5 | TRBV15 | CATSRGLAGETQYF | TGTGCCACCAGCAGAGGACTAGCGGGCGAGACCCAGTACTTC
- | - | 15 | TRBJ2-6 | TRBV6-1 | CASREGLWGANVLTF | TGTGCCAGCAGGGAGGGGCTCTGGGGGGCCAACGTCCTGACTTTC
TRBD2 | - | 16 | TRBJ2-1 | TRBV6-4 | CASSRHGTSGGNEQFF | TGTGCCAGCAGTCGTCACGGGACTAGCGGTGGCAATGAGCAGTTCTTC
- | - | 19 | TRBJ2-6 | TRBV5-1 | CASSLSYWQGSSGANVLTF | TGCGCCAGCAGCTTGAGTTATTGGCAGGGATCCTCTGGGGCCAACGTCCTGACTTTC
- | - | 14 | TRBJ2-2 | TRBV7-3 | CASSLMEGAGELFF | TGTGCCAGCAGCTTAATGGAAGGAGCCGGGGAGCTGTTTTTT
- | few | 12 | TRBJ2-3 | TRBV13 | CASSRVPDTQYF | TGTGCCAGCAGCCGGGTACCAGATACGCAGTATTTT
TRBD2 | - | 14 | TRBJ2-7 | TRBV5-1 | CASSSGTSRHEQYF | TGCGCCAGCAGCTCCGGGACTAGTAGACACGAGCAGTACTTC
- | few | 12 | TRBJ1-2 | TRBV25-1 | CASSDTGTGYTF | TGTGCCAGCAGTGACACCGGAACTGGCTACACCTTC
- | - | 17 | TRBJ1-2 | TRBV11-2 | CASSLVKGRRGNYGYTF | TGTGCCAGCAGCTTAGTAAAGGGGCGCCGGGGGAACTATGGCTACACCTTC
- | once | 18 | TRBJ2-2 | TRBV5-4 | CASSPRMLGGQNTGELFF | TGTGCCAGCAGCCCGCGGATGTTAGGGGGTCAGAACACCGGGGAGCTGTTTTTT